A single sample is the source of the 10 T cell receptor beta chains below, sequenced in a study of T cell changes during pregnancy in multiple sclerosis. Profiling relied on immunoSEQ multiplex PCR, and the TCRdb table lists in-frame clones only, not all of them. The table includes approximately 37,000 clones, 80% to 95% detected once. The sequenced sample was CD4+ T cells from peripheral blood mononuclear cells, obtained in the third trimester of pregnancy. These receptors were taken from a female donor in good health, enrolled as a control in a pregnancy study.

The chain uses TRBV11-3 and TRBJ2-1, with TRBD2 identical over 8 bases. The V segment lost 8 bases and the J segment 8 bases; nucleotides outside the gene matches: 11. Germline CDR1 reads SGHNT; CDR2 reads YENEEA. The CDR3 length is 14 residues. CDR3 protein: CASLAGTSLDEQFF. For the CDR3, the DNA is TGTGCCAGCCTAGCCGGGACTAGTCTGGATGAGCAGTTCTTC.

CDR3 DNA: TGTGCCAGCAGCTTAGAATCGAGGGGGCGGGAGACCCAGTACTTC. It encodes CASSLESRGRETQYF. The chain joins TRBV7-8 to TRBJ2-5; 7 bases are a match to TRBD1. With V trimmed by 1 base and J by 5 bases, 7 bases remained unmatched. This CDR3 is built from 15 residues. Per the germline V gene, CDR1 is SGHVS and CDR2 is FQNEAQ.

The CDR3 protein is CASSGLAAFSYNEQFF. CDR3 coding DNA: TGTGCCAGCAGTGGACTAGCGGCTTTCTCCTACAATGAGCAGTTCTTC. The chain is built from TRBV28 and TRBJ2-1; TRBD2 matches at 10 bases. V trimming: 5 bases; J trimming: 0 bases; junction bases outside the gene matches: 4. CDR3 size: 16 residues. Germline V CDR1 and CDR2: MDHEN, SYDVKM.

The V gene is TRBV6-5, the J gene TRBJ1-2, with 7 bases fitting TRBD1. The ends lost 4 bases at V and 13 bases at J; junction bases unmatched: 9. This CDR3 has 12 amino acids. CDR1 and CDR2 (germline): MNHEY, SVGAGI. CDR3 sequence (DNA): TGTGCCAGCAGTTCCGACAGGGCGCGCTCCACCTTC. Protein: CASSSDRARSTF.

The chain couples TRBV18 to TRBJ2-1, with 12 positions matching TRBD2. Per the germline V gene, CDR1 is KGHSH and CDR2 is LQKENI. CDR3 length: 16 residues. The V and J ends lost 2 bases and 6 bases, in that order; junction bases with no gene match: 5. Here the CDR3 DNA reads TGTGCCAGCTCACCAAAACTAGCGGGGGGCCTCAATGAGCAGTTCTTC. It yields the protein CASSPKLAGGLNEQFF.

This chain links TRBV6-1 with TRBJ2-1; no clear D. The CDR3 has 16 residues. V lost 2 bases and J lost 0, with 11 bases in between. The germline V gene has CDR1 MNHNS and CDR2 SASEGT. CDR3 in DNA: TGTGCCAGCAGTGAATCCGTCTCTTTCTCCTACAATGAGCAGTTCTTC. Protein sequence: CASSESVSFSYNEQFF.

This clone was detected a few times. This chain joins TRBV6-1 and TRBJ2-7; a possible D gene is TRBD2 (6 bases). Germline values: CDR1 MNHNS, CDR2 SASEGT. This CDR3 has 14 residues. V lost 3 bases to trimming and J lost 2 bases, with 11 bases between them. The CDR3 DNA sequence: TGTGCCAGCAGTGAGTCGGGGGTAGCCTACGAGCAGTACTTC. This codes for CASSESGVAYEQYF.

Only a few counts were recorded for this clone. The chain carries TRBV7-9 and TRBJ1-2; D ambiguous. Germline-derived CDR1 and CDR2 are SEHNR and FQNEAQ (reference sequence). The CDR3 runs to 11 residues. Trimming took 5 bases from V and 3 from J, leaving 4 bases between them. CDR3 residues: CASSPYYGYTF. CDR3 nucleotides: TGTGCCAGCAGCCCCTACTATGGCTACACCTTC. Full variable domain (outside the CDR3, taken from reference TRBV7-9 and TRBJ1-2): DTGVSQNPRHKITKRGQNVTFRCDPISEHNRLYWYRQTLGQGPEFLTYFQNEAQLEKSRLLSDRFSAERPKGSFSTLEIQRTEQGDSAMYLCASSPYYGYTFGSGTRLTVV.

The chain is built from TRBV12-5 and TRBJ1-5; no reliable D call. CDR1 is LGHNT and CDR2 is FRNRAP in the germline V gene. The CDR3 length is 14 residues. Trimming took 1 base from V and 1 from J, leaving 5 bases between them. CDR3: CASGLAGSNQPQHF. Here the CDR3 DNA reads TGTGCTAGTGGTTTGGCCGGGAGCAATCAGCCCCAGCATTTT.

V usage is TRBV5-1 and J usage is TRBJ2-5; 7 bases line up with TRBD1. This CDR3 contains 15 residues. Germline CDR1 SGHRS, CDR2 YFSETQ. J gave up 3 bases and V 4 bases, and 9 bases lay outside the gene matches. CDR3 in amino acids: CASSGMTGKEETQYF. The CDR3 bases are TGCGCCAGCAGCGGAATGACAGGGAAGGAAGAGACCCAGTACTTC. The complete variable domain, with remaining parts taken from reference TRBV5-1 and TRBJ2-5, reads KAGVTQTPRYLIKTRGQQVTLSCSPISGHRSVSWYQQTPGQGLQFLFEYFSETQRNKGNFPGRFSGRQFSNSRSEMNVSTLELGDSALYLCASSGMTGKEETQYFGPGTRLLVL.